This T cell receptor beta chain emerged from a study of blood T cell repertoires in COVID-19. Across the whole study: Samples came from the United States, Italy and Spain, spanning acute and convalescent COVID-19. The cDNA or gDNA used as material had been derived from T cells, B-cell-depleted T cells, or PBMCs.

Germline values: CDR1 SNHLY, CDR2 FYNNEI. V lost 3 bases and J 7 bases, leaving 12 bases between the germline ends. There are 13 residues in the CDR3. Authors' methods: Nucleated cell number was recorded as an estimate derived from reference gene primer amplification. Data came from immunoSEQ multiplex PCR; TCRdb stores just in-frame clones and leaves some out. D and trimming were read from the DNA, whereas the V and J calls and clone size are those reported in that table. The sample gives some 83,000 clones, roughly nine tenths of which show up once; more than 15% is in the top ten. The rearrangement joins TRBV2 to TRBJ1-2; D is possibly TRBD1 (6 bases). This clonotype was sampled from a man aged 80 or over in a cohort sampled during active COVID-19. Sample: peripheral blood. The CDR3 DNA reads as TGTGCCAGCAGTGATTACAGGGATAGTGGCTACACCTTC. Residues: CASSDYRDSGYTF.